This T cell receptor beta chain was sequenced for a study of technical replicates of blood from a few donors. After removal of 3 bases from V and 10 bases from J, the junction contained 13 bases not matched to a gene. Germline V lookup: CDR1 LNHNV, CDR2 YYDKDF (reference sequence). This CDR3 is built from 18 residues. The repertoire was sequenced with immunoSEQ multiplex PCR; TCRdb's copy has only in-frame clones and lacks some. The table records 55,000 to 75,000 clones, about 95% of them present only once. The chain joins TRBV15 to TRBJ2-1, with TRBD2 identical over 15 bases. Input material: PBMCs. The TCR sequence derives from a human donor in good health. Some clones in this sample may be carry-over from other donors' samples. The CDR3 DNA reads TGTGCCACCAGCAGGGGACTAGCGGGGGGCGGGGAGGGTCGCGAGCAGTTCTTC. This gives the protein CATSRGLAGGGEGREQFF.